This T cell receptor beta chain emerged from a study of CD8 T cells in ankylosing spondylitis. Study-level points and caveats: Disease-linked clones bore a CD8+ phenotype, appearing relatively rarely in peripheral blood. A TCR beta motif of fewer than ten highly homologous variants seemed to mark ankylosing spondylitis blood.

TCRdb re-called the 5' RACE reads through MiXCR, storing one row per CDR3 protein. Among under 850,000 distinct CDR3 sequences listed, around 20% were seen once. This clonotype was picked up a small number of times. What it recognizes is unknown. The V end lost 6 bases, the J end lost 7 bases, and 22 bases lay between the germline ends. CDR3 length: 14 amino acids. Germline values: CDR1 DFQATT, CDR2 SNEGSKA (reference sequence). The V and J genes are TRBV20-1 and TRBJ2-7, with D perhaps being TRBD1 or TRBD2 (5 bases each). Sequenced input: blood, either unsorted or a sorted T cell fraction (not recorded which). The receptor was derived from a male donor with ankylosing spondylitis. The CDR3 coding sequence is TGCAGTGCCCCGAGGCCGGGGCCTTCGGAGGAGCAGTACTTC. Translated, it gives CSAPRPGPSEEQYF.